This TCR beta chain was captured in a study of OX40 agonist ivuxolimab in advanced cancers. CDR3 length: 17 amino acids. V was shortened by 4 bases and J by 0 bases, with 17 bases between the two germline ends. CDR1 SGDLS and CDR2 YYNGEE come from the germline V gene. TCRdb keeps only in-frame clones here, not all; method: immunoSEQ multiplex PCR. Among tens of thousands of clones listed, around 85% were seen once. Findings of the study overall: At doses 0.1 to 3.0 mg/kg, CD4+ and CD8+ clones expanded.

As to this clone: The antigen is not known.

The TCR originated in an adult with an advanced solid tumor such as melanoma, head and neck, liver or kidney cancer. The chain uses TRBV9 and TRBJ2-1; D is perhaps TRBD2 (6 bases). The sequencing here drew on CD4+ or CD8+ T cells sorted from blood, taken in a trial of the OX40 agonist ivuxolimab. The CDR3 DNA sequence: TGTGCCAGCAGCCCCCAGGCGGGGTCCGTCTCCTACAATGAGCAGTTCTTC. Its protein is CASSPQAGSVSYNEQFF.